This TCR beta chain was captured in a study of T-cell reconstitution after alpha-beta-depleted transplantation in children. Study-level points and caveats: Roughly two months post-transplant, alpha-beta T cells reportedly originated from several hundred graft clones that had expanded.

Details on this clonotype: The antigen remains unidentified.

As it was prepared, the TCRbeta library received unique molecular identifiers. Using its own MiXCR run on the PCR reads, TCRdb lists one record per CDR3 protein. The sample has 330,000 or so distinct CDR3 sequences, about 9.4% seen once. The receptor comes from a boy less than two years old with acute myeloid leukemia, due to receive a stem cell transplant. The starting material was PBMCs, obtained before TCRalphabeta/CD19-depleted stem cell transplant.

CDR3: CATSSGTGGYNYGYTF. The CDR3 bases are TGTGCCACTTCGAGTGGGACAGGGGGGTATAACTATGGCTACACCTTC. The V and J genes are TRBV12-3 or TRBV12-4 and TRBJ1-2, with 11 bases fitting TRBD1. The CDR3 contains 16 residues. With V trimmed by 10 bases and J by 1 base, 11 bases remained unmatched.